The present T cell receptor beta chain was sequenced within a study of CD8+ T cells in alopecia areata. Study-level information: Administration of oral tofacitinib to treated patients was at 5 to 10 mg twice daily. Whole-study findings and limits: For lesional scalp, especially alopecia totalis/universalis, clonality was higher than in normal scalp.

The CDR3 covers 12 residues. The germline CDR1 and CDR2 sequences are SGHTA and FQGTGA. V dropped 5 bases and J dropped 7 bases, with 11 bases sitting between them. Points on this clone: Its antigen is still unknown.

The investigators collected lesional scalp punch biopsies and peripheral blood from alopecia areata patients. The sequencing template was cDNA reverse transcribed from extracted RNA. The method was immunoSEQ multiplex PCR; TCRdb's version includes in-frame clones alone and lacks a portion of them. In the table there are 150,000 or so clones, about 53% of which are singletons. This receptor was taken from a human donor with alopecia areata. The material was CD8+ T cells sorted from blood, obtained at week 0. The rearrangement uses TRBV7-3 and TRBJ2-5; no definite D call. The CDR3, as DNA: TGTGCCAGCAGCCACCCGGAAGGGACCCAGTACTTC. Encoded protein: CASSHPEGTQYF.